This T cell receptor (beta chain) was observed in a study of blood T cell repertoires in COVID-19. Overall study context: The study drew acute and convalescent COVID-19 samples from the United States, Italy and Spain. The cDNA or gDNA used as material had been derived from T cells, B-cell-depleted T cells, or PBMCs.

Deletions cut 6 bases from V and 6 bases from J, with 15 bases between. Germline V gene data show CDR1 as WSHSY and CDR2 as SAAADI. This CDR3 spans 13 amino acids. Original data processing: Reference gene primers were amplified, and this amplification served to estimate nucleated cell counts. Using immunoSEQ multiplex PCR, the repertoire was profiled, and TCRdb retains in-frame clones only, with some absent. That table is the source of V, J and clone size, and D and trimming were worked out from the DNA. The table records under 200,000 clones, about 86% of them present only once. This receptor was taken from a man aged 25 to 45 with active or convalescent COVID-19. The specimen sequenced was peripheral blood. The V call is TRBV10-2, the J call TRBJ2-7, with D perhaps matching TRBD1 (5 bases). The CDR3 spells CASRFLRDSEQYV. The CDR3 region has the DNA TGCGCCAGCAGGTTCCTTCGCGACAGCGAGCAGTACGTC.